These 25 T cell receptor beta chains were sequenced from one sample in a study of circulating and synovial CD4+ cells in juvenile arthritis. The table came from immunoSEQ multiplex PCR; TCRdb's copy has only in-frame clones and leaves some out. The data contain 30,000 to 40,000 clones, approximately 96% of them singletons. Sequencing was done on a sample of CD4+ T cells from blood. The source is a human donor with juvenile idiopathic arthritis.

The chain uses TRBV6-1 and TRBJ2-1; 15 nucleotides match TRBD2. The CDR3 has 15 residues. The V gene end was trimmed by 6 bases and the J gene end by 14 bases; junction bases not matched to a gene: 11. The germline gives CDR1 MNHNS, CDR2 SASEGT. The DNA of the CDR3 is TGTGCCAGCAGCGTGGGACTAGCGGGGGGCCCCAAAAAGTTCTTC. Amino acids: CASSVGLAGGPKKFF.

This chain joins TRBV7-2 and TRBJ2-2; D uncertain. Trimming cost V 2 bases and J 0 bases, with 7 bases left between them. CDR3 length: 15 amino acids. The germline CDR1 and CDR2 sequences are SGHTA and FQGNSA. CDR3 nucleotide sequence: TGTGCCAGCAGCTTACTTACAGCGAACACCGGGGAGCTGTTTTTT. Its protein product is CASSLLTANTGELFF.

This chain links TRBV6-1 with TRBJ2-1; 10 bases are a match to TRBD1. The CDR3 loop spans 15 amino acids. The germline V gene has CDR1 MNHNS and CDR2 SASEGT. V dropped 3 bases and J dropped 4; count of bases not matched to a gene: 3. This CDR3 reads CASSETGGQYNEQFF. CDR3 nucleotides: TGTGCCAGCAGTGAGACAGGGGGCCAGTACAATGAGCAGTTCTTC.

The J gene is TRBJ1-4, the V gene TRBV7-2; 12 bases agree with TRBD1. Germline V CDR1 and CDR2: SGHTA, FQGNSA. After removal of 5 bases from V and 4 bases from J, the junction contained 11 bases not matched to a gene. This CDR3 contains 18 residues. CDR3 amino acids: CASSLTGTGGVGNEKLFF. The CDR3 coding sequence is TGTGCCAGCAGCCTCACCGGGACAGGGGGCGTTGGTAATGAAAAACTGTTTTTT.

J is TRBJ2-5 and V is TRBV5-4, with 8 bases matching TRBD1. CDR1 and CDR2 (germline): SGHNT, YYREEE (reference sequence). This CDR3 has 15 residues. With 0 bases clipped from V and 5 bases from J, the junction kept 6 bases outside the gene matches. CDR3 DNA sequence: TGTGCCAGCAGCTTGGGACAGGGGCCACGGGAGACCCAGTACTTC. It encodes CASSLGQGPRETQYF. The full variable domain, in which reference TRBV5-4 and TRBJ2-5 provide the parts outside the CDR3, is ETGVTQSPTHLIKTRGQQVTLRCSSQSGHNTVSWYQQALGQGPQFIFQYYREEENGRGNFPPRFSGLQFPNYSSELNVNALELDDSALYLCASSLGQGPRETQYFGPGTRLLVL.

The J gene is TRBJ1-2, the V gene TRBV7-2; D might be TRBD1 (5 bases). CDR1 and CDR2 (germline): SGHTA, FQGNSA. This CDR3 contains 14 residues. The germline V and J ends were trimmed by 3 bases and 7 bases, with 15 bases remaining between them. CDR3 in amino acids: CASSLGPDWGGYTF. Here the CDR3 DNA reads TGTGCCAGCAGCTTGGGGCCCGATTGGGGTGGCTACACCTTC.

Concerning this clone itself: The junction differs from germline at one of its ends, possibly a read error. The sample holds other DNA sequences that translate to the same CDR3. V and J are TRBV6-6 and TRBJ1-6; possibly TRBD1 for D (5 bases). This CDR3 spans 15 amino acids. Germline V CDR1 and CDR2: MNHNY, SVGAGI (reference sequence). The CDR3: CASSDQGIRDSPLHF. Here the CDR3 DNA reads TGTGCCAGCAGTGATCAGGGTATTAGGGATTCCCCCCTCCACTTT.

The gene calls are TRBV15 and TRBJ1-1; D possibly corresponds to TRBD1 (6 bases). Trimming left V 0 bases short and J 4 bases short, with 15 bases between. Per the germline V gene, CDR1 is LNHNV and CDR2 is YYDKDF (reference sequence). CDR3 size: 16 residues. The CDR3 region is CATSRDVTGIITEAFF. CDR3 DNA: TGTGCCACCAGCAGAGATGTTACAGGGATCATCACTGAAGCTTTCTTT.

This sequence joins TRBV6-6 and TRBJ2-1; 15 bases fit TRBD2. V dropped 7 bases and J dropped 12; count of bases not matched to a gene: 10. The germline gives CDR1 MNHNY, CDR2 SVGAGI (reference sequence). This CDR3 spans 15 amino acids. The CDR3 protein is CASIRTSGGAGGQFF. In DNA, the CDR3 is TGTGCCAGCATTAGGACTAGCGGGGGGGCTGGGGGGCAGTTCTTC.

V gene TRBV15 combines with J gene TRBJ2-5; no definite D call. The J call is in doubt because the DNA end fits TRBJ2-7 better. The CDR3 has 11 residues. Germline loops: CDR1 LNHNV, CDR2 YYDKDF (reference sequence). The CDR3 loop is CATSSHSEQYF. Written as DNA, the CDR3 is TGTGCCACCAGCTCGCACTCCGAGCAGTACTTC.

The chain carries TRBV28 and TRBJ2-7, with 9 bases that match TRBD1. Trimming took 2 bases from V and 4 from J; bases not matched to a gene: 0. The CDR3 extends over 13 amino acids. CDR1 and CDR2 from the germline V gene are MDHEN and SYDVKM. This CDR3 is CASSLDRGYEQYF. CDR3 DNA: TGTGCCAGCAGTTTAGACAGGGGGTACGAGCAGTACTTC.

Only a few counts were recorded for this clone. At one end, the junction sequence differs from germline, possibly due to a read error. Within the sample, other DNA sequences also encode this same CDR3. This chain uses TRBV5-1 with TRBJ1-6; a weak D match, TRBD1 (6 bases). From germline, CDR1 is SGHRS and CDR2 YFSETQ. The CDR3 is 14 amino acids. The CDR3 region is CASSPRTENSPLHF. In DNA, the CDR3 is TGCGCCAGCAGCCCCCGGACAGAAAATTCCCCCCTCCACTTT. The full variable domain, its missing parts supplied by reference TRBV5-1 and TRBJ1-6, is KAGVTQTPRYLIKTRGQQVTLSCSPISGHRSVSWYQQTPGQGLQFLFEYFSETQRNKGNFPGRFSGRQFSNSRSEMNVSTLELGDSALYLCASSPRTENSPLHFGNGTRLTVT.

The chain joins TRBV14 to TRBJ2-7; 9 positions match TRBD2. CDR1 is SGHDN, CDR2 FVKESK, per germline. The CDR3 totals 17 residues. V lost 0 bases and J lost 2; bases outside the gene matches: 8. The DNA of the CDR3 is TGTGCCAGCAGCCAAGAAGGAGAGCGGGGGGTCCCCTACGAGCAGTACTTC. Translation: CASSQEGERGVPYEQYF.

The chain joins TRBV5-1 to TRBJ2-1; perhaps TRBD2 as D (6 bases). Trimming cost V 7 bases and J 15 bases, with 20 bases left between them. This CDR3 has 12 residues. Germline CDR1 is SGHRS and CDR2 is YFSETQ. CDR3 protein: CASRETSGRLFF. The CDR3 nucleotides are TGCGCCAGCCGAGAGACTAGTGGGAGGCTGTTCTTC.

DNA of the CDR3: TGTGCCAGCAGTTCTAGCGGGGGCCCTGCTAGCACAGATACGCAGTATTTT. Translation gives CASSSSGGPASTDTQYF. The chain uses TRBV4-2 and TRBJ2-3, with 10 bases identical to TRBD2. Germline lookup yields CDR1 LGHNA and CDR2 YNFKEQ. V lost 6 bases, J lost 0 bases, and 9 bases stayed unmatched. The CDR3 spans 17 residues.

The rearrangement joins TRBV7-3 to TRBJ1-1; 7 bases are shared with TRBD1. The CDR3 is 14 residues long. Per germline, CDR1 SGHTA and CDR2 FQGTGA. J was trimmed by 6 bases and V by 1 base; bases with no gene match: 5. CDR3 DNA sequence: TGTGCCAGCAGCTTAAATACAGGGGAGCCTGAAGCTTTCTTT. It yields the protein CASSLNTGEPEAFF.

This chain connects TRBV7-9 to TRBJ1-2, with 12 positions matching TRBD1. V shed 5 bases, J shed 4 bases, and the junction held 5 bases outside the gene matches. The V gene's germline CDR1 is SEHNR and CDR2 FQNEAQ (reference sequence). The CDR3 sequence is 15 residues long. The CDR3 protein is CASSLGTGGFYGYTF. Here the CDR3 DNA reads TGTGCCAGCAGCCTAGGGACAGGGGGCTTCTATGGCTACACCTTC.

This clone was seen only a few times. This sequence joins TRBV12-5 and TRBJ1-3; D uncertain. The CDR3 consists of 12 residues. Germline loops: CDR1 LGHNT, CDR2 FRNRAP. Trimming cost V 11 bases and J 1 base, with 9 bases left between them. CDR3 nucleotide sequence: TGTGCTCGCGCCGAGTCTGGAAACACCATATATTTT. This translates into CARAESGNTIYF. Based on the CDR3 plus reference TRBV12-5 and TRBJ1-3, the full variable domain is DARVTQTPRHKVTEMGQEVTMRCQPILGHNTVFWYRQTMMQGLELLAYFRNRAPLDDSGMPKDRFSAEMPDATLATLKIQPSEPRDSAVYFCARAESGNTIYFGEGSWLTVV.

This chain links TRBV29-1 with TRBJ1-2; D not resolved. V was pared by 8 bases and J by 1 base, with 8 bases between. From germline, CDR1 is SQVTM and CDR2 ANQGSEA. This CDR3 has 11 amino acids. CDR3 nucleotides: TGCAGCTTTCGACATAACTATGGCTACACCTTC. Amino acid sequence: CSFRHNYGYTF.

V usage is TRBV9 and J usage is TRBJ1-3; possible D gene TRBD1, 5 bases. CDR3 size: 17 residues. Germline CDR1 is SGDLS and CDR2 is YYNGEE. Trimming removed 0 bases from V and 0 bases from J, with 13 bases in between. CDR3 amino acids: CASSVGAGGNSGNTIYF. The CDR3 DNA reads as TGTGCCAGCAGCGTAGGGGCGGGGGGAAACTCTGGAAACACCATATATTTT.

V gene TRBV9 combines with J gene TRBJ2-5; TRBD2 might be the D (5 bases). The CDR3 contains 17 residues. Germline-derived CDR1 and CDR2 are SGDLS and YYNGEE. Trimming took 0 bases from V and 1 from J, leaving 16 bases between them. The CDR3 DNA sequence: TGTGCCAGCAGCGTAGGCCCGCCAGCGGCGTCCCAAGAGACCCAGTACTTC. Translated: CASSVGPPAASQETQYF.

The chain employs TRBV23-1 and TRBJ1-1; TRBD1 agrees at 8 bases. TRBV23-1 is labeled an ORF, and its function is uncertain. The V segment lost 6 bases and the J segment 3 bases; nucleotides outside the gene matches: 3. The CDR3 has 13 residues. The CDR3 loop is CASSGQGDTEAFF. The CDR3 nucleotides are TGCGCCAGCAGCGGACAGGGCGACACTGAAGCTTTCTTT.

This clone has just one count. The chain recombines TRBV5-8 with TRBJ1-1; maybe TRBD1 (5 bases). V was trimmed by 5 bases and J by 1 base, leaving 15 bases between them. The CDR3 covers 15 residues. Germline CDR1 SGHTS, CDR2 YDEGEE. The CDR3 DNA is TGTGCCAGCAGATCTCGCGGGGGAGCGAACACTGAAGCTTTCTTT. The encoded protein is CASRSRGGANTEAFF.

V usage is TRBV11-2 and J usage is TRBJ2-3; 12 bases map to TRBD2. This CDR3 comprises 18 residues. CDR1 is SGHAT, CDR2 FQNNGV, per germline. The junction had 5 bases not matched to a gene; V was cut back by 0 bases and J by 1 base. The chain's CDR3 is CASSLEGLAGWGTDTQYF. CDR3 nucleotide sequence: TGTGCCAGCAGCTTAGAAGGACTAGCGGGGTGGGGCACAGATACGCAGTATTTT.

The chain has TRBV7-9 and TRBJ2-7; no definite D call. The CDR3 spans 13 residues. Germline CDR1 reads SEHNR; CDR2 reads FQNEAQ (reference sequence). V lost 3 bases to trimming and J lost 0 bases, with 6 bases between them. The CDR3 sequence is CASSFYSSYEQYF. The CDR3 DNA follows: TGTGCCAGCAGCTTCTACAGCTCCTACGAGCAGTACTTC.